This paragraph reports one TCR beta chain. The sample comes from a study of blood T cell repertoires in COVID-19. The wider study: Donors in the United States, Italy and Spain gave samples during acute or convalescent COVID-19. T cells, B-cell-depleted T cells, or PBMCs provided the cDNA or gDNA that served as material.

Original methodology: Estimated nucleated cell counts came from reference gene primer amplification. Produced via immunoSEQ multiplex PCR; TCRdb's table is partial and in-frame only. D and trimming were read from the DNA, whereas the V and J calls and clone size are those reported in that table. The sample consists of about 340,000 clones, about 83% of them appearing once. V gave up 2 bases and J gave up 7 bases, with 14 bases separating them. This CDR3 has 14 residues. Looked up from germline, CDR1 is MNHEY and CDR2 is SMNVEV (reference sequence). The source is a man between 25 and 39 years old with active or convalescent COVID-19. Sequencing used peripheral blood. The chain joins TRBV27 to TRBJ1-1; D may be TRBD1 (5 bases). The CDR3 DNA follows: TGTGCCAGCAGTTTAGGGAGGGGCGCGGTTGAAGCTTTCTTT. Its translation is CASSLGRGAVEAFF.